The next 22 T cell receptor beta chains were all read from a single sample in a study of CD8 T cells in Susac syndrome. Reverse transcription of 0.5 to 1 ug RNA was performed with random hexamers. TCRdb re-called the immunoSEQ multiplex PCR reads with MiXCR, one entry per CDR3 protein. This sample yields about 250,000 distinct CDR3 sequences, of which just under 95% are seen a single time; 0.065% to 0.075% belongs to the top ten. Sample: CD4+ T cells from PBMCs. All receptors come from a human donor with multiple sclerosis.

The V call is TRBV11-3, the J call TRBJ1-3; unclear D gene. The CDR3 consists of 16 residues. The germline V and J ends were trimmed by 4 bases and 2 bases, with 15 bases remaining between them. CDR1 and CDR2 (germline): SGHNT, YENEEA. In DNA, the CDR3 is TGTGCCAGCAGCTACCGTAGGACTGTTACTGGAAACACCATATATTTT. Translated, it gives CASSYRRTVTGNTIYF.

With regard to this clonotype: Given the absence of the conserved phenylalanine or tryptophan at the CDR3 end, a read error is likely. The chain recombines TRBV19 with TRBJ1-6; TRBD1 agrees at 9 bases. The CDR3 has 15 residues. V shed 3 bases, J shed 6 bases, and the junction held 3 bases outside the gene matches. Per germline, CDR1 LNHDA and CDR2 SQIVND (reference sequence). The chain's CDR3 is CASSIETGGNSPLHL. The CDR3 bases are TGTGCCAGTAGTATCGAGACAGGGGGTAATTCACCCCTCCACCTT.

This chain joins TRBV2 and TRBJ2-5, with 7 bases fitting TRBD1. Germline loops: CDR1 SNHLY, CDR2 FYNNEI. The CDR3 consists of 14 residues. J gave up 4 bases and V 6 bases, and 8 bases lay outside the gene matches. Here the CDR3 reads CASSINRGLETQYF. The CDR3 region has the DNA TGTGCCAGCAGCATTAACAGGGGTTTAGAGACCCAGTACTTC.

This chain links TRBV28 with TRBJ1-5, with unresolved D. Per the germline V gene, CDR1 is MDHEN and CDR2 is SYDVKM. Trimming removed 2 bases at V and 4 bases at J, with 9 bases between. The CDR3 totals 14 residues. The CDR3 DNA sequence: TGTGCCAGCAGTTTACGGGCAGAGAATCAGCCCCAGCATTTT. The encoded protein is CASSLRAENQPQHF.

This chain connects TRBV6-5 to TRBJ1-1, with 7 bases identical to TRBD1. CDR3 size: 14 residues. Unmatched junction bases numbered 3, after V lost 5 bases and J lost 0 bases. The germline V gene encodes CDR1 MNHEY and CDR2 SVGAGI. CDR3 sequence (DNA): TGTGCCAGCAGTCGAGACAGGGTGAACACTGAAGCTTTCTTT. Translating gives CASSRDRVNTEAFF.

This chain links TRBV7-9 with TRBJ1-1; 8 bases are shared with TRBD1. From germline, CDR1 is SEHNR and CDR2 FQNEAQ (reference sequence). The CDR3 contains 15 residues. V gave up 5 bases and J gave up 2 bases; unmatched junction bases: 7. The DNA of the CDR3 is TGTGCCAGCAGCCCGGACAGGGCCCCTAACACTGAAGCTTTCTTT. Residues: CASSPDRAPNTEAFF.

To note about this clonotype: The CDR3 does not close with the conserved phenylalanine or tryptophan, likely indicating a read error. The rearrangement joins TRBV29-1 to TRBJ2-1; 11 nucleotides agree with TRBD2. The CDR3 sequence is 14 residues long. Losses at the gene ends were 4 bases for V and 10 bases for J; bases not matched to a gene: 9. The V gene's germline CDR1 is SQVTM and CDR2 ANQGSEA. CDR3 sequence: CSVGKASGGSEQFL. CDR3 nucleotides: TGCAGCGTTGGGAAGGCTAGCGGGGGGTCGGAGCAGTTCCTC.

The chain has TRBV5-1 and TRBJ2-5, with D uncertain. V gave up 0 bases and J gave up 7 bases, with 4 bases separating them. The CDR3 is made up of 11 amino acids. Germline V gene sequence: CDR1 SGHRS, CDR2 YFSETQ. The CDR3 DNA follows: TGCGCCAGCAGCTTGGGGCTGACCCAGTACTTC. Amino acid sequence: CASSLGLTQYF.

The rearrangement joins TRBV28 to TRBJ2-7; D remains unclear. The ends were cut back, 8 bases at V and 7 bases at J, with 15 bases in the middle. CDR3 size: 12 residues. Per the germline V gene, CDR1 is MDHEN and CDR2 is SYDVKM. CDR3 coding DNA: TGTGCCAGCTCCCGGTACCCGAGTGAGCAGTACTTC. This gives the protein CASSRYPSEQYF.

In DNA, the CDR3 is TGCAGTGCTAGACCCGGGACTAGCGGGGCGAGAGAGCAGTACTTC. It specifies CSARPGTSGAREQYF. The rearrangement links TRBV20-1 to TRBJ2-7, with 13 bases aligning to TRBD2. CDR1 and CDR2 from the germline V gene are DFQATT and SNEGSKA (reference sequence). Trimming removed 2 bases from V and 7 bases from J; junction bases left unmatched: 8. The CDR3 has 15 amino acids.

The CDR3, as DNA: TGTGCCAGCAGTCCGGGGGCCCGCTCTGGAAACACCATATATTTT. It is translated as CASSPGARSGNTIYF. The rearrangement joins TRBV28 to TRBJ1-3; D may be TRBD1 (6 bases). From germline, CDR1 is MDHEN and CDR2 SYDVKM. The CDR3 sequence is 15 residues long. V lost 5 bases and J lost 0, with 11 bases in between.

The genes are TRBV5-1 and TRBJ2-2; D gene unclear. This CDR3 is built from 16 residues. Trimming cost V 1 base and J 7 bases, with 17 bases left between them. Per the germline V gene, CDR1 is SGHRS and CDR2 is YFSETQ. The CDR3 DNA sequence: TGCGCCAGCAGCTTGTTGGAAACGATGGGCGGCGGGGAGCTGTTTTTT. The encoded protein is CASSLLETMGGGELFF.

This chain connects TRBV5-8 to TRBJ1-1, with TRBD1 identical over 8 bases. V lost 1 base to trimming and J lost 4 bases; unmatched junction nucleotides: 9. This CDR3 spans 16 amino acids. Germline CDR1 reads SGHTS; CDR2 reads YDEGEE. The CDR3 protein is CASSLTGGSVATEAFF. CDR3 nucleotides: TGTGCCAGCAGCTTGACAGGGGGAAGTGTTGCCACTGAAGCTTTCTTT.

The chain combines TRBV14 with TRBJ2-6, with D hard to call. V gave up 2 bases and J gave up 0 bases, with 2 bases separating them. This CDR3 is 14 amino acids long. CDR1 and CDR2 from the germline V gene are SGHDN and FVKESK. The CDR3 is CASSQSSGANVLTF. In DNA form, the CDR3 reads TGTGCCAGCAGCCAAAGCTCTGGGGCCAACGTCCTGACTTTC.

The gene calls are TRBV7-2 and TRBJ1-4; 8 bases fit TRBD1. The germline V gene encodes CDR1 SGHTA and CDR2 FQGNSA. CDR3 size: 14 residues. V shed 3 bases and J 6 bases; nucleotides not matched to a gene: 3. The CDR3 protein is CASSFRGPDEKLFF. The DNA for the CDR3 is TGTGCCAGCAGCTTCAGGGGGCCGGATGAAAAACTGTTTTTT. Based on the CDR3 plus reference TRBV7-2 and TRBJ1-4, the full variable domain is GAGVSQSPSNKVTEKGKDVELRCDPISGHTALYWYRQSLGQGLEFLIYFQGNSAPDKSGLPSDRFSAERTGGSVSTLTIQRTQQEDSAVYLCASSFRGPDEKLFFGSGTQLSVL.

V is TRBV7-2 and J is TRBJ1-3, with D perhaps TRBD1 (6 bases). The V gene lost 11 bases and the J gene lost 4 bases, with 12 bases spanning the gap. Germline CDR1 is SGHTA and CDR2 is FQGNSA. This CDR3 has 12 residues. The CDR3 sequence is CAGGAGGNTIYF. CDR3 DNA: TGTGCCGGGGGGGCAGGCGGAAACACCATATATTTT.

The CDR3 DNA reads as TGCAGTGCTAGAGACGGGCAGGACAGCCAAGAGACCCAGTACTTC. It codes for CSARDGQDSQETQYF. The chain uses TRBV20-1 and TRBJ2-5, with D perhaps TRBD1 (6 bases). V lost 0 bases and J 1 base, leaving 12 bases between the germline ends. In germline, CDR1 is DFQATT, CDR2 SNEGSKA (reference sequence). The CDR3 spans 15 residues.

The CDR3 DNA is TGTGCCAGCAAACTACCGGGGATGGACACCGGGGAGCTGTTTTTT. It encodes CASKLPGMDTGELFF. The chain links TRBV5-4 to TRBJ2-2, with a possible D match to TRBD2 (5 bases). V lost 6 bases, J lost 3 bases, and 15 bases lay in between. CDR1 and CDR2 (germline): SGHNT, YYREEE (reference sequence). This CDR3 contains 15 residues.

The genes are TRBV3-1 and TRBJ2-5; D not resolved. In germline, CDR1 is LGHDT, CDR2 YNNKEL (reference sequence). This CDR3 contains 14 residues. Deletions cut 2 bases from V and 5 bases from J, with 12 bases between. The CDR3 DNA sequence: TGTGCCAGCAGCCAAATGTCCGGTGTGGAGACCCAGTACTTC. Protein sequence: CASSQMSGVETQYF.

The chain has TRBV6-4 and TRBJ1-1; a weak D match, TRBD1 (5 bases). Trimming stripped 4 bases from V and 4 bases from J, with 13 bases between. Looked up from germline, CDR1 is MRHNA and CDR2 is SNTAGT. This CDR3 spans 14 amino acids. This CDR3 is CASSAGTTGTEAFF. The CDR3 bases are TGTGCCAGCAGTGCCGGGACTACAGGCACTGAAGCTTTCTTT.

The rearrangement uses TRBV5-4 and TRBJ2-5, with a weak D call TRBD2 (5 bases). There are 16 residues in the CDR3. The germline gives CDR1 SGHNT, CDR2 YYREEE (reference sequence). With 1 base removed from V and 5 bases from J, the gap between germline ends came to 18 bases. The CDR3 DNA is TGTGCCAGCAGCTTGTCGGTGGGAGCGGCCGGGGAGACCCAGTACTTC. This sequence encodes CASSLSVGAAGETQYF.

CDR3 DNA: TGTGCCAGCTCCCTGGGACAGGGAGCGGCCCACGAGCAGTACTTC. As protein: CASSLGQGAAHEQYF. The V and J genes are TRBV18 and TRBJ2-7, with 9 nucleotides matching TRBD1. Trimming cost V 6 bases and J 5 bases; bases outside gene matches: 11. The germline V gene encodes CDR1 KGHSH and CDR2 LQKENI. This CDR3 is built from 15 residues.